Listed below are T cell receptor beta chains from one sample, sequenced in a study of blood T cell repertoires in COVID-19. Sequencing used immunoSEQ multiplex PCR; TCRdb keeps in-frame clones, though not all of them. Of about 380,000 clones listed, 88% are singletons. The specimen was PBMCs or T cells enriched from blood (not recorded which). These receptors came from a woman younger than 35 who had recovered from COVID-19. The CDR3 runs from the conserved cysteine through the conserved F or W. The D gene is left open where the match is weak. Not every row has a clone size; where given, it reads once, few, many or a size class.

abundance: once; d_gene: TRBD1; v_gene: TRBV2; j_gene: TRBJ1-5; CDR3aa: CASSLQGSGQPQHF; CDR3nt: TGTGCCAGCAGCCTACAGGGGTCAGGTCAGCCCCAGCATTTT
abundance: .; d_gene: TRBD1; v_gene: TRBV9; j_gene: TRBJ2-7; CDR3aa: CASSVGDRLGHEQYF; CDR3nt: TGTGCCAGCAGCGTAGGGGACAGGCTTGGCCACGAGCAGTACTTC
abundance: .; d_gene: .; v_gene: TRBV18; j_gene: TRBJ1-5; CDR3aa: CASSPPPTAHQPQHF; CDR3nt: TGTGCCAGCTCACCACCGCCTACTGCGCATCAGCCCCAGCATTTT
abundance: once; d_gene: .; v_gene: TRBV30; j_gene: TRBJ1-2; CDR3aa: CAWGDIYGYTF; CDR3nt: TGTGCCTGGGGGGACATCTATGGCTACACCTTC
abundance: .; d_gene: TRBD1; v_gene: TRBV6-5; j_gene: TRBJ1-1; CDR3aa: CASSYPTGAAFF; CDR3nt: TGTGCCAGCAGTTACCCGACAGGGGCCGCTTTCTTT
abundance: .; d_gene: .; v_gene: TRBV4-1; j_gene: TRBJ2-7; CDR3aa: CASSSHDSFRQYF; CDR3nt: TGCGCCAGCAGCTCTCACGACAGTTTCAGGCAGTACTTC
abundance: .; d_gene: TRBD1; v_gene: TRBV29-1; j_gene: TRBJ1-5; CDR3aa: CSVQGDNQPQHF; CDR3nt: TGCAGCGTCCAGGGGGATAATCAGCCCCAGCATTTT
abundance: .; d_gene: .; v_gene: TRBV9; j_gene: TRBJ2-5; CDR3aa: CASSPWAGVGETQYF; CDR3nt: TGTGCCAGCAGCCCCTGGGCCGGGGTGGGGGAGACCCAGTACTTC
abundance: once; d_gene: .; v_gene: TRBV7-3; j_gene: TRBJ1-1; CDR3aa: CASNYGGNTEAFF; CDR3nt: TGTGCCAGCAACTATGGCGGTAACACTGAAGCTTTCTTT
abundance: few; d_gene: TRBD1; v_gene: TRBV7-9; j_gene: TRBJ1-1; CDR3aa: CASSPESPGGTEAFF; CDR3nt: TGTGCCAGCAGCCCCGAATCTCCAGGGGGCACTGAAGCTTTCTTT
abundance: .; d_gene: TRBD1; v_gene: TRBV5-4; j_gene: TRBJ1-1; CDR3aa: CASSRTGLTEAFF; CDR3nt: TGTGCCAGCAGCCGGACAGGGTTGACTGAAGCTTTCTTT
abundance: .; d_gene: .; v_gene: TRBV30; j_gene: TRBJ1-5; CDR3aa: CAWSHGRNSNQPQHF; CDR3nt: TGTGCCTGGAGCCATGGGAGAAATAGCAATCAGCCCCAGCATTTT
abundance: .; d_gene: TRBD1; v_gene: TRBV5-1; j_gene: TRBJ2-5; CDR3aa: CASSNERTGGEETQYF; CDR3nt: TGCGCCAGCAGCAACGAGAGGACAGGGGGCGAGGAGACCCAGTACTTC
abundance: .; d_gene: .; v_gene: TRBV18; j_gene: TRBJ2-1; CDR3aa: CASSPPLLLFRDSRDNEQFF; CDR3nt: TGTGCCAGCTCACCACCCTTACTTCTATTCCGGGACTCCAGAGACAATGAGCAGTTCTTC
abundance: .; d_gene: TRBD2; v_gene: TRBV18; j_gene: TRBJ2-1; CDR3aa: CASSPQARGGLNEQFF; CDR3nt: TGTGCCAGCTCACCCCAGGCCCGCGGGGGGCTCAATGAGCAGTTCTTC
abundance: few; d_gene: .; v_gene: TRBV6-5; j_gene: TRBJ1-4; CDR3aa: CASSINPRSAGKLFF; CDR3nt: TGTGCCAGCAGTATCAACCCACGGAGCGCGGGAAAACTGTTTTTT
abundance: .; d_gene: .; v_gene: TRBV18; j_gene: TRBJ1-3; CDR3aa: CASSRLGVAGNTIYF; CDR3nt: TGTGCCAGCTCACGGCTAGGGGTGGCTGGAAACACCATATATTTT
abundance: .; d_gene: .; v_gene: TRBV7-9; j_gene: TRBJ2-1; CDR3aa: CASSPPGPWYNEQFF; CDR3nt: TGTGCCAGCAGCCCCCCAGGTCCCTGGTACAATGAGCAGTTCTTC
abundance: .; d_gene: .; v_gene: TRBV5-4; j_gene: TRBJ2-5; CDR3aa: CASSLQGMGETQYF; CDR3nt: TGTGCCAGCAGCTTACAGGGTATGGGGGAGACCCAGTACTTC
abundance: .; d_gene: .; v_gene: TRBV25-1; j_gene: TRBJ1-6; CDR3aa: CASPTGRGRGNSPLHF; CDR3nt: TGTGCCAGCCCAACCGGAAGGGGAAGGGGGAATTCACCCCTCCACTTT
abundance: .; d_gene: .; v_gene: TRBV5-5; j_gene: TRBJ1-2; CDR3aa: CASSLAGDYGYTF; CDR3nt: TGTGCCAGCAGCTTGGCCGGAGACTATGGCTACACCTTC
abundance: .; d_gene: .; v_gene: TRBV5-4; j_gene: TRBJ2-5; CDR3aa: CASSLATGRGSQETQYF; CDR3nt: TGTGCCAGCAGCCTCGCCACGGGCAGGGGATCCCAAGAGACCCAGTACTTC
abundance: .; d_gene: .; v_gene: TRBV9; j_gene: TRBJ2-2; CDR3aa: CASSVGRAGELFF; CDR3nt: TGTGCCAGCAGCGTAGGGAGAGCCGGGGAGCTGTTTTTT
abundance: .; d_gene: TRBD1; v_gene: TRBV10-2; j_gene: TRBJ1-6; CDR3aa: CASILTGNSPLHF; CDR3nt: TGCGCCAGCATTTTGACAGGGAATTCACCCCTCCACTTT
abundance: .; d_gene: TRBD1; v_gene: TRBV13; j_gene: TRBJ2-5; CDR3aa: CASSWGQGQETQYF; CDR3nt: TGTGCCAGCAGCTGGGGACAGGGGCAAGAGACCCAGTACTTC
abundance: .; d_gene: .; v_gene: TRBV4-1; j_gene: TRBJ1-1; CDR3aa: CASGSIQGQAFF; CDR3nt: TGCGCCAGCGGATCGATACAGGGACAAGCTTTCTTT
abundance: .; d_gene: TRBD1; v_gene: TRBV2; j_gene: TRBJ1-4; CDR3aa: CASRGQGAYEKLFF; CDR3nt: TGTGCCAGCAGGGGACAGGGGGCCTATGAAAAACTGTTTTTT
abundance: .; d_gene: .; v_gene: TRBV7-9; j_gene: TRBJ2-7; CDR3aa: CASSDRGSPYEQYF; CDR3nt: TGTGCCAGCAGCGATAGGGGTTCCCCCTACGAGCAGTACTTC
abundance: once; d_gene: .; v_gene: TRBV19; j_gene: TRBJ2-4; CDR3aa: CASSIDGLVVDIQYF; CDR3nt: TGTGCCAGTAGTATAGATGGACTGGTGGTAGACATTCAGTACTTC
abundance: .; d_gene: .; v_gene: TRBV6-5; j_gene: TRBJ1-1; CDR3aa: CASSYTGGAFF; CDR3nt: TGTGCCAGCAGTTACACGGGGGGAGCTTTCTTT